The next 17 T cell receptor beta chains were all read from a single sample in a study of early T cells in non-severe SARS-CoV-2 infection. MiXCR was run by TCRdb on the 5' RACE reads, yielding one entry per CDR3 protein. The repertoire holds fewer than 65,000 distinct CDR3 sequences, with about 10% as singletons. The source material was whole blood. All receptors derive from an adult who was a healthcare worker with PCR-confirmed SARS-CoV-2 infection or an uninfected control (not recorded which).

This chain uses TRBV6-5 with TRBJ1-4; possible D gene TRBD1, 5 bases. The length of the CDR3 is 16 residues. The germline V gene encodes CDR1 MNHEY and CDR2 SVGAGI. Trimming took off 2 bases at V and 14 bases at J, with 24 bases between the two ends. CDR3 sequence (DNA): TGTGCCAGCAGTTACCGTGACAGCCTTGGGAACCGGGGGCTGTTTTTT. It specifies CASSYRDSLGNRGLFF.

This clonotype was counted many times. The CDR3 loop is CSAPSSDSYNEQFF. CDR3 sequence (DNA): TGCAGTGCTCCGAGTAGCGATTCCTACAATGAGCAGTTCTTC. The V call is TRBV20-1, the J call TRBJ2-1; a weak D match, TRBD2 (5 bases). Germline CDR1 DFQATT, CDR2 SNEGSKA (reference sequence). V was clipped by 5 bases and J by 1 base, with 12 bases between them. This CDR3 is 14 amino acids long.

This clonotype was seen at least ten times. CDR3 amino acids: CASSEGGRPGITEAFF. The DNA of the CDR3 is TGTGCCAGCAGTGAAGGGGGCAGGCCGGGGATCACTGAAGCTTTCTTT. This sequence joins TRBV25-1 and TRBJ1-1; maybe TRBD1 (6 bases). The CDR3 is 16 amino acids. The ends were cut back, 2 bases at V and 4 bases at J, with 17 bases in the middle. The germline V gene has CDR1 MGHDK and CDR2 SYGVNS.

This clonotype has only a few counts. This chain links TRBV7-2 with TRBJ2-4; possible D gene TRBD1, 5 bases. Germline-derived CDR1 and CDR2 are SGHTA and FQGNSA. The germline V and J ends were trimmed by 5 bases and 3 bases, with 11 bases remaining between them. CDR3 length: 14 amino acids. The CDR3 DNA follows: TGTGCCAGCAGCCCGACAGTGTTCAAAAACATTCAGTACTTC. Protein product: CASSPTVFKNIQYF.

This clonotype has only a few counts. The chain carries TRBV7-9 and TRBJ2-6; D is undetermined. Per germline, CDR1 SEHNR and CDR2 FQNEAQ (reference sequence). Trimming took off 5 bases at V and 1 base at J, with 18 bases between the two ends. The CDR3 consists of 18 residues. The CDR3 DNA is TGTGCCAGCAGCGACGGGCCCGGTGGCACTTCTGGGGCCAACGTCCTGACTTTC. Amino acid sequence: CASSDGPGGTSGANVLTF.

The table lists this clonotype with many counts. CDR3 in DNA: TGTGCCAGCAGCTTGGGCTGGACAGGGGGGAACACTGAAGCTTTCTTT. Encoded protein: CASSLGWTGGNTEAFF. The chain has TRBV5-4 and TRBJ1-1; the match to TRBD1 covers 10 bases. The length of the CDR3 is 16 residues. With 0 bases clipped from V and 1 base from J, the junction kept 3 bases outside the gene matches. Germline CDR1 SGHNT, CDR2 YYREEE (reference sequence).

The table lists this clonotype with many counts. The chain is built from TRBV18 and TRBJ1-4; 9 positions agree with TRBD1. J lost 8 bases, V lost 6 bases, and 13 bases had no gene match. The CDR3 contains 16 residues. Germline assignment: CDR1 KGHSH and CDR2 LQKENI. This CDR3 reads CASSRSTGGEKEKLFF. The CDR3 nucleotides are TGTGCCAGCTCCCGTTCTACAGGGGGCGAAAAGGAAAAACTGTTTTTT.

This clonotype was counted between two and nine times. The chain uses TRBV5-6 and TRBJ2-3; D is uncertain. Germline assignment: CDR1 SGHDT and CDR2 YYEEEE. The CDR3 runs 15 residues. V lost 0 bases and J lost 0, with 8 bases in between. This CDR3 is CASSLAGDSTDTQYF. CDR3 coding DNA: TGTGCCAGCAGCTTGGCGGGTGACAGCACAGATACGCAGTATTTT.

This clonotype was detected many times. The chain uses TRBV7-2 and TRBJ1-5, with D tentatively TRBD1 (5 bases). This CDR3 has 13 amino acids. CDR1 and CDR2 from the germline V gene are SGHTA and FQGNSA. V lost 5 bases and J 3 bases, leaving 8 bases between the germline ends. This CDR3 reads CASSAGNNQPQHF. Here the CDR3 DNA reads TGTGCCAGCAGCGCAGGGAACAATCAGCCCCAGCATTTT.

The V and J genes are TRBV9 and TRBJ2-7; the D is unclear. The CDR3 sequence is 14 residues long. Germline CDR1 is SGDLS and CDR2 is YYNGEE. V lost 0 bases and J lost 3, with 10 bases in between. The CDR3 loop is CASSVEPLGYEQYF. For the CDR3, the DNA is TGTGCCAGCAGCGTAGAGCCGTTGGGCTACGAGCAGTACTTC.

The chain uses TRBV30 and TRBJ2-3, with TRBD2 matching 7 bases. This CDR3 has 13 residues. V lost 2 bases, J lost 7 bases, and 6 bases stayed unmatched. The germline V gene has CDR1 GTSNPN and CDR2 SVGIG (reference sequence). DNA for the CDR3: TGTGCCTGGAGTCCAGCGGGGCACCATACGCAGTATTTT. Its protein is CAWSPAGHHTQYF.

This clonotype was counted a few times. The chain couples TRBV7-2 to TRBJ1-1, with 7 nucleotides matching TRBD1. The ends lost 2 bases at V and 8 bases at J; junction bases unmatched: 2. The germline CDR1 and CDR2 sequences are SGHTA and FQGNSA. This CDR3 comprises 12 residues. This CDR3 is CASSLNRGEAFF. DNA of the CDR3: TGTGCCAGCAGCTTAAACAGGGGAGAAGCTTTCTTT.

CDR3 sequence: CASSYEVPDRVIADTQYF. CDR3 coding DNA: TGTGCCAGCAGTTACGAGGTCCCCGACAGGGTGATCGCAGATACGCAGTATTTT. The rearrangement links TRBV6-2 or TRBV6-3 to TRBJ2-3; 7 nucleotides match TRBD1. V shed 2 bases, J shed 4 bases, and the junction held 15 bases outside the gene matches. CDR1 is MNHEY and CDR2 is SVGEGT in the germline V gene. This CDR3 contains 18 residues.

This clonotype was observed at least ten times. The rearrangement joins TRBV20-1 to TRBJ2-1; 7 positions match TRBD2. This CDR3 region has 14 residues. The junction had 12 bases not matched to a gene; V was cut back by 6 bases and J by 7 bases. The germline V gene encodes CDR1 DFQATT and CDR2 SNEGSKA (reference sequence). This CDR3 reads CSASRGGPVNEQFF. In DNA form, the CDR3 reads TGCAGTGCCTCTAGGGGAGGGCCTGTTAATGAGCAGTTCTTC.

CDR3 amino acids: CASGGQGDEQYF. CDR3 coding DNA: TGTGCTAGTGGTGGACAGGGGGACGAGCAGTACTTC. V gene TRBV12-5 combines with J gene TRBJ2-7, with 10 bases that match TRBD1. CDR1 and CDR2 (germline): LGHNT, FRNRAP. The CDR3 is 12 amino acids. The V gene end was trimmed by 5 bases and the J gene end by 5 bases; junction bases not matched to a gene: 0.

This clonotype was observed many times. This sequence joins TRBV6-2 or TRBV6-3 and TRBJ1-1; D not resolved. Germline V gene lookup returns CDR1 MNHEY and CDR2 SVGEGT. Trimming took off 6 bases at V and 2 bases at J, with 13 bases between the two ends. CDR3 length equals 14 residues. CDR3 residues: CASRPTRRNTEAFF. The CDR3 nucleotides are TGTGCCAGCAGGCCTACACGGAGAAACACTGAAGCTTTCTTT.

This clonotype was seen a few times. V gene TRBV6-2 or TRBV6-3 combines with J gene TRBJ2-3; D remains unclear. V lost 7 bases and J lost 2, with 10 bases in between. This CDR3 is built from 13 residues. The V gene's germline CDR1 is MNHEY and CDR2 SVGEGT. CDR3 residues: CASMVGYTDTQYF. The DNA for the CDR3 is TGTGCCAGCATGGTGGGATACACAGATACGCAGTATTTT.